Listed below are T cell receptor beta chains from one sample, sequenced in a study of cytomegalovirus exposure and HLA in healthy donors. Using immunoSEQ multiplex PCR, the repertoire was profiled, and TCRdb retains in-frame clones only, with some absent. Of approximately 88,000 clones listed, approximately 80% were seen once; the top ten hold over 2%. Material: PBMCs. Receptors were obtained from a man aged 18 to 29 in good health and CMV-seronegative. Each CDR3 is given with its conserved first and last residue. The order of the fields is clone size, V gene, D gene, J gene, CDR3 protein, CDR3 DNA. The D gene is left open where the match is weak. Only some rows state a clone size, as once, few, many or a class for expanded clones.

-,TRBV30,-,TRBJ1-5,CAWRGTSDQPQHF,TGTGCCTGGAGAGGGACAAGCGATCAGCCCCAGCATTTT
-,TRBV5-1,TRBD1,TRBJ1-4,CASSLETGGKLFF,TGCGCCAGCAGCTTGGAGACAGGGGGAAAACTGTTTTTT
-,TRBV5-1,-,TRBJ2-7,CASSLEAGTYEQYF,TGCGCCAGCAGCTTGGAAGCAGGCACCTACGAGCAGTACTTC
few,TRBV5-1,-,TRBJ1-2,CASSADKKSDGYTF,TGCGCCAGCAGCGCGGACAAAAAGAGTGATGGCTACACCTTC
-,TRBV11-2,TRBD1,TRBJ1-3,CASSLVRTGLLSGNTIYF,TGTGCCAGCAGCTTAGTGAGGACAGGGCTCCTCTCTGGAAACACCATATATTTT
-,TRBV11-2,TRBD1,TRBJ2-7,CASSLGTGAYEQYF,TGTGCCAGCAGCTTAGGGACAGGGGCCTACGAGCAGTACTTC
-,TRBV13,TRBD1,TRBJ1-2,CASSSGTAANYGYTF,TGTGCCAGCAGCTCGGGGACAGCCGCGAACTATGGCTACACCTTC
-,TRBV13,-,TRBJ2-7,CASSLDPRATYEQYF,TGTGCCAGCAGCTTAGACCCCAGGGCGACCTACGAGCAGTACTTC
-,TRBV19,-,TRBJ1-6,CASSIDIGGLSGSPLHF,TGTGCCAGTAGTATAGACATTGGGGGACTAAGTGGTTCACCCCTCCACTTT
-,TRBV7-8,TRBD1,TRBJ2-7,CASGLDGQGREQYF,TGTGCCAGCGGCTTAGACGGACAGGGCCGCGAGCAGTACTTC
-,TRBV4-2,TRBD2,TRBJ2-5,CASSQGELADFQETQYF,TGTGCCAGCAGCCAAGGGGAGCTAGCGGATTTCCAAGAGACCCAGTACTTC
-,TRBV5-1,-,TRBJ1-2,CASSLDAGHSGYTF,TGCGCCAGCAGCTTGGATGCAGGACATAGCGGCTACACCTTC
-,TRBV6-1,TRBD2,TRBJ2-3,CASSDSGGTDTQYF,TGTGCCAGCAGTGATAGCGGGGGGACAGATACGCAGTATTTT
-,TRBV5-1,TRBD1,TRBJ2-5,CASSRDRSGETQYF,TGCGCCAGCAGCAGGGACAGGTCCGGAGAGACCCAGTACTTC
-,TRBV6-1,-,TRBJ1-1,CASRPTDMNTEAFF,TGTGCCAGCAGGCCAACAGATATGAACACTGAAGCTTTCTTT
-,TRBV7-2,-,TRBJ2-3,CASTTGRAPDTQYF,TGTGCCAGCACCACGGGCAGGGCGCCAGATACGCAGTATTTT
-,TRBV6-5,-,TRBJ2-7,CASSYSSSYEQYF,TGTGCCAGCAGTTACTCGTCGAGCTACGAGCAGTACTTC
-,TRBV9,-,TRBJ2-1,CASSPGLGSYNEQFF,TGTGCCAGCAGCCCGGGACTCGGCTCCTACAATGAGCAGTTCTTC
-,TRBV7-6,-,TRBJ1-6,CASSAPGDRNSPLHF,TGTGCCAGCAGCGCTCCAGGGGACCGAAATTCACCCCTCCACTTT
-,TRBV7-6,TRBD2,TRBJ2-1,CASSYNPLAGGPYNEQFF,TGTGCCAGCAGCTACAACCCGCTAGCGGGGGGACCCTACAATGAGCAGTTCTTC
-,TRBV5-1,TRBD2,TRBJ2-5,CASSLIPSGGPIRGTQYF,TGCGCCAGCAGCTTGATTCCTAGCGGGGGGCCAATCCGAGGGACCCAGTACTTC
-,TRBV5-1,-,TRBJ2-7,CASLRDSDSYEQYF,TGCGCCAGCCTGCGAGACAGCGATTCCTACGAGCAGTACTTC
-,TRBV5-5,TRBD1,TRBJ1-1,CASSLMDRETEAFF,TGTGCCAGCAGCCTGATGGACAGGGAGACTGAAGCTTTCTTT
-,TRBV5-1,TRBD1,TRBJ1-1,CASSLVWGTGGPGYTEAFF,TGCGCCAGCAGCTTGGTGTGGGGGACAGGGGGCCCGGGGTACACTGAAGCTTTCTTT
-,TRBV6-5,TRBD2,TRBJ2-1,CASSSWTSGGSNEQFF,TGTGCCAGCAGTTCTTGGACTAGCGGGGGTTCGAATGAGCAGTTCTTC
-,TRBV10-3,TRBD1,TRBJ1-6,CAISDPRQGPNSPLHF,TGTGCCATCAGTGACCCACGACAGGGACCTAATTCACCCCTCCACTTT
-,TRBV15,-,TRBJ1-4,CATSRLRGATNEKLFF,TGTGCCACCAGCAGACTCCGGGGTGCAACTAATGAAAAACTGTTTTTT
-,TRBV14,-,TRBJ2-3,CASSQAPSYTQYF,TGTGCCAGCAGCCAAGCCCCCAGTTATACGCAGTATTTT
-,TRBV12-5,-,TRBJ2-6,CASGFGSGANVLTF,TGTGCTAGTGGTTTTGGCTCCGGGGCCAACGTCCTGACTTTC
-,TRBV4-2,TRBD2,TRBJ2-3,CASSLRRGASDTQYF,TGTGCCAGCAGCCTTCGGCGGGGGGCCTCAGATACGCAGTATTTT
-,TRBV9,TRBD2,TRBJ2-3,CASSAQRTSGTDTQYF,TGTGCCAGCAGCGCCCAGCGGACTAGCGGCACAGATACGCAGTATTTT
-,TRBV28,TRBD2,TRBJ2-7,CASSGGGTPYEQYF,TGTGCCAGCAGCGGGGGGGGAACCCCCTACGAGCAGTACTTC
-,TRBV6-5,TRBD2,TRBJ2-1,CASSYSRGANEQFF,TGTGCCAGCAGTTACTCGCGGGGGGCCAATGAGCAGTTCTTC
-,TRBV5-1,TRBD1,TRBJ1-2,CASSMDRDGGYTF,TGCGCCAGCAGCATGGACAGGGATGGAGGCTACACCTTC
-,TRBV6-1,-,TRBJ2-1,CASSPRRKEYNEQFF,TGTGCCAGCAGCCCCCGGAGGAAGGAATACAATGAGCAGTTCTTC
-,TRBV14,TRBD2,TRBJ2-3,CASSFGSGATDTQYF,TGTGCCAGCAGCTTCGGAAGCGGGGCGACAGATACGCAGTATTTT
-,TRBV18,TRBD1,TRBJ1-1,CASSPGQDTEAFF,TGTGCCAGCTCACCGGGACAGGACACTGAAGCTTTCTTT
-,TRBV7-9,TRBD1,TRBJ1-1,CSSSKGQSNTEAFF,TGTTCCAGCAGCAAGGGACAGTCGAACACTGAAGCTTTCTTT
-,TRBV11-2,TRBD2,TRBJ2-3,CASSPKLAGPTDTQYF,TGTGCCAGCAGCCCCAAACTAGCGGGGCCCACAGATACGCAGTATTTT
-,TRBV7-9,TRBD1,TRBJ1-1,CASSLWTGLTEAFF,TGTGCCAGCAGCTTGTGGACAGGGCTCACTGAAGCTTTCTTT
-,TRBV10-3,-,TRBJ1-2,CAISEKSGTTGKGYTF,TGTGCCATCAGTGAAAAGAGCGGGACAACGGGGAAAGGCTACACCTTC
-,TRBV2,TRBD1,TRBJ1-2,CASSETGDYGYTF,TGTGCCAGCAGTGAAACAGGGGACTATGGCTACACCTTC
-,TRBV6-6,TRBD1,TRBJ2-3,CASSYGQGTDTQYF,TGTGCCAGCAGTTACGGACAGGGCACAGATACGCAGTATTTT
few,TRBV5-1,-,TRBJ1-1,CASSPRGVVYTEAFF,TGCGCCAGCAGTCCCCGCGGGGTGGTTTACACTGAAGCTTTCTTT
-,TRBV7-9,TRBD1,TRBJ2-2,CASSPGYRGTGELFF,TGTGCCAGCAGCCCGGGGTACAGGGGTACCGGGGAGCTGTTTTTT
-,TRBV6-6,-,TRBJ2-1,CASSYSLYNEQFF,TGTGCCAGCAGTTACTCGCTATACAATGAGCAGTTCTTC
-,TRBV4-1,TRBD1,TRBJ1-2,CASSQVGQQPYGYTF,TGCGCCAGCAGCCAAGTGGGACAGCAACCTTATGGCTACACCTTC
-,TRBV4-2,TRBD2,TRBJ2-7,CASSLRSSGGTPYEQYF,TGTGCCAGCAGCCTTCGAAGTAGCGGGGGAACTCCCTACGAGCAGTACTTC
once,TRBV7-2,TRBD1,TRBJ2-5,CASSTGGGETQYF,TGTGCCAGCAGCACAGGGGGCGGGGAGACCCAGTACTTC
-,TRBV11-3,-,TRBJ2-7,CASSPLPGYEQYF,TGTGCCAGCAGCCCTCTCCCCGGTTACGAGCAGTACTTC
-,TRBV7-2,TRBD1,TRBJ2-5,CASRIMGQLAETQYF,TGTGCCAGCAGGATTATGGGACAGCTGGCAGAGACCCAGTACTTC
-,TRBV7-9,TRBD1,TRBJ1-4,CASSLGWTGPTNEKLFF,TGTGCCAGCAGCTTAGGATGGACAGGACCAACTAATGAAAAACTGTTTTTT
once,TRBV7-2,TRBD1,TRBJ1-1,CASRLDRGRITEAFF,TGTGCCAGCAGGCTCGACAGGGGACGAATCACTGAAGCTTTCTTT
-,TRBV6-1,TRBD1,TRBJ1-3,CASSAWQGAQSSGNTIYF,TGTGCCAGCAGTGCCTGGCAGGGGGCGCAGAGTTCTGGAAACACCATATATTTT
-,TRBV19,-,TRBJ1-1,CASTPSTRGLNTEAFF,TGTGCCAGTACCCCATCGACCAGGGGACTGAACACTGAAGCTTTCTTT
few,TRBV19,TRBD1,TRBJ1-2,CASSDRGRDGYTF,TGTGCCAGTAGTGACAGGGGGCGCGATGGCTACACCTTC
-,TRBV30,-,TRBJ1-1,CAWRRTVNTEAFF,TGTGCCTGGAGACGGACAGTTAACACTGAAGCTTTCTTT
-,TRBV30,-,TRBJ2-5,CAWSGQGGETQYF,TGTGCCTGGAGTGGGCAGGGAGGAGAGACCCAGTACTTC
once,TRBV7-9,-,TRBJ1-2,CASSSQGMANYGYTF,TGTGCCAGCAGCTCGCAGGGGATGGCTAACTATGGCTACACCTTC
-,TRBV18,-,TRBJ1-1,CASSPGGGGTGSGAFF,TGTGCCAGCTCACCGGGTGGCGGGGGGACTGGGAGCGGAGCTTTCTTT